Reported below is one T cell receptor beta chain. V was cut by 4 bases and J by 6 bases, with 18 bases left in between. Germline V gene lookup returns CDR1 SEHNR and CDR2 FQNEAQ (reference sequence). The CDR3 totals 15 residues. This record comes from a study of blood T cell repertoires in COVID-19. Study-wide context: Sources were T cells, B-cell-depleted T cells, or PBMCs; the material itself was cDNA or gDNA.

Participants were aged roughly 18 to 90 years from some 24 US areas. TCRdb keeps only in-frame clones here, not all; method: immunoSEQ multiplex PCR. The sample records 180,000 or so clones, about 86% being singletons. V is TRBV7-9 and J is TRBJ1-1, with a weak D call TRBD1 (6 bases). The source is a woman between 45 and 65 years old in a cohort exposed to, infected with or recovered from COVID-19 (not recorded which). Sequenced sample: PBMCs or T cells enriched from blood (not recorded which). The CDR3 is CASSSRWGPDAEAFF. As DNA, the CDR3 is TGTGCCAGCAGCTCCAGGTGGGGGCCAGACGCTGAAGCTTTCTTT. Complete variable domain (other parts from reference TRBV7-9 and TRBJ1-1): DTGVSQNPRHKITKRGQNVTFRCDPISEHNRLYWYRQTLGQGPEFLTYFQNEAQLEKSRLLSDRFSAERPKGSFSTLEIQRTEQGDSAMYLCASSSRWGPDAEAFFGQGTRLTVV.